The clone carrying this T cell receptor (beta chain) has just a few counts. The antigen is unknown. As part of sample collection, lesional scalp punch biopsies and peripheral blood were taken from alopecia areata patients. Cell sorting was applied to PBMCs, and CD4+ and CD8+ T cells were collected. The sample originates from a study of CD8+ T cells in alopecia areata. Overall study: Treated patients swallowed 5 to 10 mg of oral tofacitinib twice daily.

Germline loops: CDR1 GTSNPN, CDR2 SVGIG (reference sequence). Trimming took off 8 bases at V and 3 bases at J, with 10 bases between the two ends. This CDR3 is built from 11 residues. The authors extracted RNA and reverse transcribed it into cDNA as the sequencing template. Using immunoSEQ multiplex PCR, the repertoire was profiled, and TCRdb retains in-frame clones only, with some absent. The data show 90,000 to 100,000 clones, 35% to 50% seen once. General observations from the study: The study found higher clonality in lesional than normal scalp, especially in alopecia totalis/universalis.

J is TRBJ2-5 and V is TRBV30; D is ambiguous. This sequence originates from a human donor with alopecia areata. The material sequenced was CD4+ T cells sorted from blood. CDR3 sequence reads: CAGALKETQYF. The CDR3 region has the DNA TGTGCCGGCGCCCTAAAAGAGACCCAGTACTTC.